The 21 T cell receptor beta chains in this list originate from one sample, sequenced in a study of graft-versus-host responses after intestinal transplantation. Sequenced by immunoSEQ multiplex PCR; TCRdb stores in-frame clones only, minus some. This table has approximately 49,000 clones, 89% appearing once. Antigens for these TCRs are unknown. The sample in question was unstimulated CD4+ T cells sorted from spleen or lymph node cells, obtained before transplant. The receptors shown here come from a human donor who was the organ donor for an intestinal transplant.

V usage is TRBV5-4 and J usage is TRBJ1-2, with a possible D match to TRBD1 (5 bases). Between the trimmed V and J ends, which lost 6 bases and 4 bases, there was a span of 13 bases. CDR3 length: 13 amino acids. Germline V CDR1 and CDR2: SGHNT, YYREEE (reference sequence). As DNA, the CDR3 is TGTGCCAGCACCCGCGGGGGGGGCTATGGCTACACCTTC. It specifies CASTRGGGYGYTF.

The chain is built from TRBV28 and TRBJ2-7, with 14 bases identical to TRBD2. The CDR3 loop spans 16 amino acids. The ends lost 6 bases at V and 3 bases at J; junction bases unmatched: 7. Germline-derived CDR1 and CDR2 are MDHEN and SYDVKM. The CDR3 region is CASRPIGTSGSYEQYF. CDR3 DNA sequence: TGTGCCAGCAGGCCCATCGGGACTAGCGGGAGCTACGAGCAGTACTTC.

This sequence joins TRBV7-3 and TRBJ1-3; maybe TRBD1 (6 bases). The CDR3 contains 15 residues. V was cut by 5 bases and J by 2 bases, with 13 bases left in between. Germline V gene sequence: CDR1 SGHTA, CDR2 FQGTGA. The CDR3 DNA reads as TGTGCCAGCAGCCGTGGGGGGGGCCCTGGAAACACCATATATTTT. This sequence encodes CASSRGGGPGNTIYF.

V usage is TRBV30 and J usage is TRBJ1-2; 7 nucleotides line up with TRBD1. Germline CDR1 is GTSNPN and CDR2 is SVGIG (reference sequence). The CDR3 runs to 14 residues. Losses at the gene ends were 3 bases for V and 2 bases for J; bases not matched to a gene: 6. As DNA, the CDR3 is TGTGCCTGGAGCACCCGGGACAGCAACTATGGCTACACCTTC. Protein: CAWSTRDSNYGYTF.

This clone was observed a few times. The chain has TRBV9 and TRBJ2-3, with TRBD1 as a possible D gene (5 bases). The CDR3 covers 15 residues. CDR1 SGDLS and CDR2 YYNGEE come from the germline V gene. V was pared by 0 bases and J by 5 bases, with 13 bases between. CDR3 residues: CASSVEGVLVDTQYF. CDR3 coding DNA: TGTGCCAGCAGCGTAGAAGGGGTCCTTGTAGATACGCAGTATTTT.

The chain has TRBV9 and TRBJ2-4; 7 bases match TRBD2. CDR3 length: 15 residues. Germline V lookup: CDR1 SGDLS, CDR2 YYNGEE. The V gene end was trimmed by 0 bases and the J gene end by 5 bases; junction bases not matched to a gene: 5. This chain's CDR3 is CASSVEGGPQNIQYF. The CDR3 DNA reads TGTGCCAGCAGCGTAGAGGGAGGGCCCCAAAACATTCAGTACTTC.

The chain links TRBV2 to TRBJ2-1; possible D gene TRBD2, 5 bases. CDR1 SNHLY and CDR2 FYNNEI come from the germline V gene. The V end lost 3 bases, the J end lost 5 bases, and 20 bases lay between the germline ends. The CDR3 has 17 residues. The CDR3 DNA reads TGTGCCAGCAGTGATCCCCGGCCTAGCACCCTTCACAATGAGCAGTTCTTC. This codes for CASSDPRPSTLHNEQFF. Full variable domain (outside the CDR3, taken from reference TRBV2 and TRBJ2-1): EPEVTQTPSHQVTQMGQEVILRCVPISNHLYFYWYRQILGQKVEFLVSFYNNEISEKSEIFDDQFSVERPDGSNFTLKIRSTKLEDSAMYFCASSDPRPSTLHNEQFFGPGTRLTVL.

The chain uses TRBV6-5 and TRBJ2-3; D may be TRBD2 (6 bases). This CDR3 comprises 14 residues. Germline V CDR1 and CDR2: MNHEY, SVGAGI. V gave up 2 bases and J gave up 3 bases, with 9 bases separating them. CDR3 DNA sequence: TGTGCCAGCAGTTACCGGGAGAGGACAGATACGCAGTATTTT. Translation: CASSYRERTDTQYF.

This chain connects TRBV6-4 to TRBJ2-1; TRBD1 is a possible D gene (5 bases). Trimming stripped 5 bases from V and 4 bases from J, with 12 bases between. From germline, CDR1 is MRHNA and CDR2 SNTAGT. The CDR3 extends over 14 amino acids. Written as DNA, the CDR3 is TGTGCCAGCAGTTCGATAGGGGATTACAATGAGCAGTTCTTC. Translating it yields CASSSIGDYNEQFF.

The CDR3 here is CASSREREGRDEQFF. CDR3 in DNA: TGTGCCAGCAGCCGCGAGCGGGAGGGGCGCGATGAGCAGTTCTTC. The chain has TRBV4-2 and TRBJ2-1, with TRBD2 matching 10 bases. CDR1 and CDR2 from the germline V gene are LGHNA and YNFKEQ. With 4 bases clipped from V and 8 bases from J, the junction kept 8 bases outside the gene matches. The CDR3 consists of 15 residues.

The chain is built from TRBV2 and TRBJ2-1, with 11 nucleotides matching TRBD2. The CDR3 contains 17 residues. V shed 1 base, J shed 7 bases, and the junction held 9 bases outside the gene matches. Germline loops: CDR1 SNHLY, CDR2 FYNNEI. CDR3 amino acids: CASSEGRLAGGRNEQFF. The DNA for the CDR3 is TGTGCCAGCAGTGAAGGGAGGCTAGCGGGAGGTCGTAATGAGCAGTTCTTC.

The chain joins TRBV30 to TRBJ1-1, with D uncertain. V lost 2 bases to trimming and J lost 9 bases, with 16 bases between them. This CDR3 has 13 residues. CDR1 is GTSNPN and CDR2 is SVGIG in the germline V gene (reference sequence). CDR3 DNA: TGTGCCTGGAGTTTGTGGGCAGCCGCCAAAGCTTTCTTT. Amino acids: CAWSLWAAAKAFF.

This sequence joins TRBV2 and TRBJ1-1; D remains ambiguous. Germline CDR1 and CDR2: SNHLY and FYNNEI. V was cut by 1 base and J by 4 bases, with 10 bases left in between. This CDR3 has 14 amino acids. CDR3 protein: CASSEESFITEAFF. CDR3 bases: TGTGCCAGCAGTGAAGAGAGTTTCATCACTGAAGCTTTCTTT.

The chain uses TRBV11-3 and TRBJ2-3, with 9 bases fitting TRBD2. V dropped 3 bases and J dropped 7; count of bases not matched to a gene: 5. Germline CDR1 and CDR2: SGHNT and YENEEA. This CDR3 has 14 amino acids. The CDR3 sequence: CASSLSLAGNTQYF. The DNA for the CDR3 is TGTGCCAGCAGCTTGAGCCTAGCGGGAAATACGCAGTATTTT.

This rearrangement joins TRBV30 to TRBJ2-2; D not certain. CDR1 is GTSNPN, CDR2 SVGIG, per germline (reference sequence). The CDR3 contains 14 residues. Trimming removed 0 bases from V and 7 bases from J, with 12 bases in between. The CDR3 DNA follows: TGTGCCTGGAGTGTGAGTAGCAAGGACGGGGAGCTGTTTTTT. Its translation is CAWSVSSKDGELFF.

DNA for the CDR3: TGTGCCAGCGCCGACAGAAACGGTCAGCCCCAGCATTTT. It yields the protein CASADRNGQPQHF. The V and J genes are TRBV18 and TRBJ1-5; maybe TRBD1 (5 bases). CDR3 length equals 13 residues. Between the trimmed V and J ends, which lost 8 bases and 6 bases, there was a span of 14 bases. The germline gives CDR1 KGHSH, CDR2 LQKENI.

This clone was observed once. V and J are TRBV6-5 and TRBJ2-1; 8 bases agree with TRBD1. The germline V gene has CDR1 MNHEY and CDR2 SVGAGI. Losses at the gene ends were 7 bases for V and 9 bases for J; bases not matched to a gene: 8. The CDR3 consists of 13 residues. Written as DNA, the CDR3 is TGTGCCAGCACCCCCCCAGGGGGCTTTGAGCAGTTCTTC. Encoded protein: CASTPPGGFEQFF.

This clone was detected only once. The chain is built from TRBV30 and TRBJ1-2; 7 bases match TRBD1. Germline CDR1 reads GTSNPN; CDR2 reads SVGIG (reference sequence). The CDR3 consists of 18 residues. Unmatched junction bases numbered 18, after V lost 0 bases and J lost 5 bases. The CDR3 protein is CAWSVPGHRDRDVYGYTF. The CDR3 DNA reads TGTGCCTGGAGTGTTCCGGGGCACCGAGACAGGGATGTTTATGGCTACACCTTC. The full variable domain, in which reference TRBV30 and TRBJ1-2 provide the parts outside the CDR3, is SQTIHQWPATLVQPVGSPLSLECTVEGTSNPNLYWYRQAAGRGLQLLFYSVGIGQISSEVPQNLSASRPQDRQFILSSKKLLLSDSGFYLCAWSVPGHRDRDVYGYTFGSGTRLTVV.

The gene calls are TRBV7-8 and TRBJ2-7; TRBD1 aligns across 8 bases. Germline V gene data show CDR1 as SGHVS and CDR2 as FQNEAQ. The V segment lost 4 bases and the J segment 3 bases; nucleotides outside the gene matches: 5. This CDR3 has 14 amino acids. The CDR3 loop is CASSSWTGNYEQYF. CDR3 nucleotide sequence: TGTGCCAGCAGCTCGTGGACAGGGAACTACGAGCAGTACTTC. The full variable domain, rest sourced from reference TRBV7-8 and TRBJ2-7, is GAGVSQSPRYKVAKRGQDVALRCDPISGHVSLFWYQQALGQGPEFLTYFQNEAQLDKSGLPSDRFFAERPEGSVSTLKIQRTQQEDSAVYLCASSSWTGNYEQYFGPGTRLTVT.

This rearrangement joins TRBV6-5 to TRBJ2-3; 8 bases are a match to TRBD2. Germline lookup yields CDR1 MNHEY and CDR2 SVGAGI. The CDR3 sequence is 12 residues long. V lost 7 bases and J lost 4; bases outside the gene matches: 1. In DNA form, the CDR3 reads TGTGCCAGCACTAGCGGGTCAGATACGCAGTATTTT. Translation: CASTSGSDTQYF.

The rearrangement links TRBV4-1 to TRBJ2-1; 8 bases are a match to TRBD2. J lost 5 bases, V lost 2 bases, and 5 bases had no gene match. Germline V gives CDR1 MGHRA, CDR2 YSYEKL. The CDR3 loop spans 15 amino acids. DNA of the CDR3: TGCGCCAGCAGCCAAACGGGGGGGGGAAACAATGAGCAGTTCTTC. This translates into CASSQTGGGNNEQFF.